Following are 14 T cell receptor beta chains from one sample sequenced in a study of identical twins. TCRdb processed the 5' RACE reads anew with MiXCR; each CDR3 protein has one entry. Among around 690,000 distinct CDR3 sequences, around 21% were seen once, and the ten largest hold roughly 4%. The same data also contributed to another study, on T cells expressing NK-cell markers.

The sequenced material came from PBMCs. These receptors all stem from a woman under 30 in good health.

Concerning this clonotype: One end of the junction fails to match germline, which may point to a read error. The chain recombines TRBV2 with TRBJ2-1; possibly TRBD1 for D (6 bases). Per the germline V gene, CDR1 is SNHLY and CDR2 is FYNNEI. This CDR3 is 13 amino acids long. In DNA, the CDR3 is TGTGCCAGCCTCTACGACAGGCCCTCCGGGACGGTCTTC. The encoded protein is CASLYDRPSGTVF.

The V gene is TRBV29-1, the J gene TRBJ2-1; 8 nucleotides match TRBD2. V shed 4 bases and J 6 bases; nucleotides not matched to a gene: 8. CDR1 SQVTM and CDR2 ANQGSEA come from the germline V gene. The CDR3 loop spans 14 amino acids. CDR3 nucleotide sequence: TGCAGCGTTGGGGGAGCGGGAGTCACCAATGAGCAGTTCTTC. This gives the protein CSVGGAGVTNEQFF.

The gene calls are TRBV30 and TRBJ2-3; 7 bases match TRBD2. In germline, CDR1 is GTSNPN, CDR2 SVGIG (reference sequence). With 5 bases clipped from V and 10 bases from J, the junction kept 9 bases outside the gene matches. CDR3 length: 12 amino acids. This chain's CDR3 is CAWFGGSGAQYF. For the CDR3, the DNA is TGTGCCTGGTTCGGGGGGTCCGGGGCGCAGTATTTT. Supplemented by reference TRBV30 and TRBJ2-3, the full variable domain reads SQTIHQWPATLVQPVGSPLSLECTVEGTSNPNLYWYRQAAGRGLQLLFYSVGIGQISSEVPQNLSASRPQDRQFILSSKKLLLSDSGFYLCAWFGGSGAQYFGPGTRLTVL.

This clonotype has more than one count but fewer than ten. The gene calls are TRBV6-5 and TRBJ2-7; 8 bases agree with TRBD1. The junction had 2 bases not matched to a gene; V was cut back by 0 bases and J by 1 base. The germline V gene has CDR1 MNHEY and CDR2 SVGAGI. The CDR3 is 15 residues long. CDR3 nucleotides: TGTGCCAGCAGTTACTCTTGGACAGGGTCCTACGAGCAGTACTTC. This encodes CASSYSWTGSYEQYF.

The V call is TRBV5-1, the J call TRBJ2-2; 9 positions agree with TRBD1. This CDR3 region has 14 residues. Germline CDR1 reads SGHRS; CDR2 reads YFSETQ. With V trimmed by 4 bases and J by 5 bases, 3 bases remained unmatched. The CDR3 spells CASSHGQGTGELFF. CDR3 DNA sequence: TGCGCCAGCAGCCACGGACAGGGGACCGGGGAGCTGTTTTTT.

J is TRBJ2-1 and V is TRBV5-1; D unresolved. CDR1 is SGHRS, CDR2 YFSETQ, per germline. V was trimmed by 0 bases and J by 5 bases, leaving 9 bases between them. The CDR3 has 14 residues. The CDR3 nucleotides are TGCGCCAGCAGCTTGGACCTGGACCACAATGAGCAGTTCTTC. Amino acid sequence: CASSLDLDHNEQFF.

The chain joins TRBV5-6 to TRBJ2-1; TRBD1 matches at 7 bases. J gave up 4 bases and V 3 bases, and 4 bases lay outside the gene matches. The CDR3 contains 14 residues. CDR1 and CDR2 (germline): SGHDT, YYEEEE. Here the CDR3 reads CASSYETGYNEQFF. The CDR3, as DNA: TGTGCCAGCAGCTACGAGACAGGGTACAATGAGCAGTTCTTC. Full variable domain (outside the CDR3, taken from reference TRBV5-6 and TRBJ2-1): DAGVTQSPTHLIKTRGQQVTLRCSPKSGHDTVSWYQQALGQGPQFIFQYYEEEERQRGNFPDRFSGHQFPNYSSELNVNALLLGDSALYLCASSYETGYNEQFFGPGTRLTVL.

V gene TRBV6-1 combines with J gene TRBJ2-2; 8 bases are a match to TRBD1. CDR3 length: 15 residues. Germline V gene data show CDR1 as MNHNS and CDR2 as SASEGT. With 6 bases clipped from V and 6 bases from J, the junction kept 9 bases outside the gene matches. The CDR3 loop is CASSRDRGVPGELFF. CDR3 coding DNA: TGTGCCAGCAGCCGTGACAGGGGTGTCCCCGGGGAGCTGTTTTTT.

This clonotype came up a few times. CDR3 DNA sequence: TGTGCCAGCAGTTACTCCGGACAGGGAGTCTATGGCTACACCTTC. It encodes CASSYSGQGVYGYTF. The J gene is TRBJ1-2, the V gene TRBV6-5, with 8 bases fitting TRBD1. Germline V gene data show CDR1 as MNHEY and CDR2 as SVGAGI. This CDR3 region has 15 residues. With 0 bases clipped from V and 4 bases from J, the junction kept 4 bases outside the gene matches.

This clonotype came up many times. The limits of the CDR3 on the DNA are not certain, so only TCRdb's listed CDR3 is given. J is TRBJ2-5 and V is TRBV12-3 or TRBV12-4; the table's D call, TRBD1, has no DNA check behind it. The CDR3 region is 16 residues in length, termini included. CDR3 amino acids: CASSTSGPKNQETQYF.

The chain links TRBV30 to TRBJ2-3; 7 bases are a match to TRBD1. With V trimmed by 7 bases and J by 5 bases, 9 bases remained unmatched. The CDR3 length is 13 residues. Germline CDR1 GTSNPN, CDR2 SVGIG (reference sequence). As DNA, the CDR3 is TGTGCCTTGAACAGGGGAGTTAAAGATACGCAGTATTTT. It translates to CALNRGVKDTQYF.

Here the CDR3 reads CASSLRSLDNREQFF. CDR3 bases: TGTGCCAGCAGTTTAAGGTCGCTAGACAACCGAGAGCAGTTCTTC. This rearrangement joins TRBV12-3 or TRBV12-4 to TRBJ2-1; D unresolved. This CDR3 region has 15 residues. V lost 2 bases and J lost 10, with 18 bases in between.

The chain is built from TRBV12-3 or TRBV12-4 and TRBJ1-1; 10 bases are shared with TRBD1. The length of the CDR3 is 15 residues. V lost 3 bases and J lost 2; bases outside the gene matches: 3. The CDR3 here is CASSFWTGGNTEAFF. The CDR3 coding sequence is TGTGCCAGCAGTTTTTGGACAGGGGGAAACACTGAAGCTTTCTTT.

The chain combines TRBV6-2 or TRBV6-3 with TRBJ1-2, with D unresolved. CDR1 and CDR2 from the germline V gene are MNHEY and SVGEGT. Trimming shortened V by 5 bases and J by 8 bases, and 15 bases separated the two germline ends. CDR3 length: 13 residues. The CDR3: CASSLQKIFGYTF. The DNA for the CDR3 is TGTGCCAGCAGTCTACAGAAGATATTCGGCTACACCTTC.